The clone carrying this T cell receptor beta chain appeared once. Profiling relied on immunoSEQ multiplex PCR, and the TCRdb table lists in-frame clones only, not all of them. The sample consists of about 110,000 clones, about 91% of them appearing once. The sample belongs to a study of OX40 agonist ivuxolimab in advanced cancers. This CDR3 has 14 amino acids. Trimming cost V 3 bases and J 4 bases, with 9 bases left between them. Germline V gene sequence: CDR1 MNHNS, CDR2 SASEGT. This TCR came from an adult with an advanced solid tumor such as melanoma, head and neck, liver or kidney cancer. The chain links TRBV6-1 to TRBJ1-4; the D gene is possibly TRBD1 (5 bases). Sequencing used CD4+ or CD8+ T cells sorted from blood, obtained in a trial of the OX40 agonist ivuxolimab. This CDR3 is CASSEGVSNEKLFF. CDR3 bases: TGTGCCAGCAGTGAGGGGGTTAGTAATGAAAAACTGTTTTTT.